This T cell receptor (beta chain) was found in a study of blood T cell repertoires in COVID-19. Whole-study context: Sites across the United States, Italy and Spain contributed samples from acute and convalescent COVID-19. From T cells, B-cell-depleted T cells, or PBMCs came the material, which was cDNA or gDNA.

Per the study methods: Cell counts per sample came from amplifying reference gene primers. Here immunoSEQ multiplex PCR was the method, and the copy in TCRdb shows in-frame clones only, minus some. V, J and clone size were drawn from that table, and D and trimming were deduced from the DNA. The profile shows 240,000 or so clones, about four fifths of them singletons. Germline CDR1 SGHTA, CDR2 FQGNSA. Trimming removed 5 bases from V and 3 bases from J; junction bases left unmatched: 9. CDR3 length equals 15 residues. The specimen was peripheral blood. The V call is TRBV7-2, the J call TRBJ2-7; 8 bases agree with TRBD2. This clonotype originated in a woman in her late teens or twenties with acute or convalescent COVID-19. CDR3 sequence reads: CASSHWSGGSYEQYF. The DNA of the CDR3 is TGTGCCAGCAGCCATTGGTCGGGAGGGAGCTACGAGCAGTACTTC. Full variable domain (missing parts from reference TRBV7-2 and TRBJ2-7): GAGVSQSPSNKVTEKGKDVELRCDPISGHTALYWYRQSLGQGLEFLIYFQGNSAPDKSGLPSDRFSAERTGGSVSTLTIQRTQQEDSAVYLCASSHWSGGSYEQYFGPGTRLTVT.